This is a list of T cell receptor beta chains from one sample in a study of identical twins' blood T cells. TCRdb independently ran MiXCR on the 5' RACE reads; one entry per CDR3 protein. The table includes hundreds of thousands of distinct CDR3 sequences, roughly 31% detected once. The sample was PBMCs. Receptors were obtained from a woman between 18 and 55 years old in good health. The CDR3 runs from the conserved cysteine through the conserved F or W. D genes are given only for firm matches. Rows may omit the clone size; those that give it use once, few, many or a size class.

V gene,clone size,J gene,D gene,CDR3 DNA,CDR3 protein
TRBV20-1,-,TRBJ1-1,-,TGCAGTGCTAAAGGGCCTCGTCAAGCTTTCTTT,CSAKGPRQAFF
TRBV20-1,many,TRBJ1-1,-,TGCAGTGCTAGAGAGAGGTGGAACACTGAAGCTTTCTTT,CSARERWNTEAFF
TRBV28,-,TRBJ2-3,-,TGTGCCAGCAGTTCCAGGTGGGACGGGCCGGGGCAGCCCCAGTATTTT,CASSSRWDGPGQPQYF
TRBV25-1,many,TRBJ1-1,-,TGTGCCAGCAGTAAGGCAGGGAACACTGAAGCTTTCTTT,CASSKAGNTEAFF
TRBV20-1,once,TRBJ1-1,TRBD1,TGCAGTGCTCAGGACAGGGCTAACACTGAAGCTTTCTTT,CSAQDRANTEAFF
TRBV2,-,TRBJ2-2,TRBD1,TGTGCCAGCCTAGGGGGCAGATTGAGTACCGGGGAGCTGTTTTTT,CASLGGRLSTGELFF
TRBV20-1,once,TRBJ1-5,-,TGCAGTGCTAGAGAAGGATCGGGGAATCAGCCCCAGCATTTT,CSAREGSGNQPQHF
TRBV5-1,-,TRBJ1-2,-,TGCGCCAGCAGCTTGGGATTGGCAGATGGCTACACCTTC,CASSLGLADGYTF
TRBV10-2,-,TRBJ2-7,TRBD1,TGCGCCAGCTCGGACAGGGTCAGGGATCAGTACTTC,CASSDRVRDQYF
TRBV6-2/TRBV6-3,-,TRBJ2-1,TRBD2,TGTGCCAGCAGCTTTGGGACTAGCGGGGGCCCTGAGCAGTTCTTC,CASSFGTSGGPEQFF
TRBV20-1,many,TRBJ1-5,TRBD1,TGCAGTGCAGCTGGGACAGGTCGCAATCAGCCCCAGCATTTT,CSAAGTGRNQPQHF
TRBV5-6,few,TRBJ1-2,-,TGTGCCAGCAAGTTAAACTATGGCTACACCTTC,CASKLNYGYTF
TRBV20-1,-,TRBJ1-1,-,TGCAGTGCTAGAGATAGGGTACAGATGAACACTGAAGCTTTCTTT,CSARDRVQMNTEAFF
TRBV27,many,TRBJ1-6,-,TGTGCCAGCAGTTTTGGGTCCTCCAATTCACCCCTCCACTTT,CASSFGSSNSPLHF
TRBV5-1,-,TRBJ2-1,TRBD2,TGCGCCAGCAGCGTTCTGACTAGCGGGGTATACAATGAGCAGTTCTTC,CASSVLTSGVYNEQFF
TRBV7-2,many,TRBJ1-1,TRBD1,TGTGCCAGCAGCTCCAGGGGAGAAGGGACAGGGAGGTTGAACACTGAAGCTTTCTTT,CASSSRGEGTGRLNTEAFF
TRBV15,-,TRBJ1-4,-,TGTGCCACCAGCAAGTGGGATGAAAAACTGTTTTTT,CATSKWDEKLFF
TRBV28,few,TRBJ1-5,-,TGTGCCACCCCGGGTGCATCAAGTGGGGAGCCCCAGCATTTT,CATPGASSGEPQHF
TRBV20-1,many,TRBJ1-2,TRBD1,TGCAGTGCAAGCGGGACAGGATATGGCTACACCTTC,CSASGTGYGYTF
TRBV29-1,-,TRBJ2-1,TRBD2,TGCAGCGTTGGGGCTAGCGGGAGACTAGCCTACAATGAGCAGTTCTTC,CSVGASGRLAYNEQFF
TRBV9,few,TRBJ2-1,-,TGTGGAACGGACTACTACTACAATGAGCAGTTCTTC,CGTDYYYNEQFF
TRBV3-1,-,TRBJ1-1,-,TGTGCCAGCAGCCAAGAATATGGGCGAGCTTTCTTT,CASSQEYGRAFF
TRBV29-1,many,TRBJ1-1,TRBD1,TGCAGCGTCCTGACAGGGGAGGGCACTGAAGCTTTCTTT,CSVLTGEGTEAFF
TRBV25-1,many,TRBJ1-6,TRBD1,TGTGCCAGCCTGGGGACAGCGAATTCACCCCTCCACTTT,CASLGTANSPLHF
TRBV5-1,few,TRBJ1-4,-,TGCGCCAGCAGCTTCACTCCCCAGGGTGAAAAACTGTTTTTT,CASSFTPQGEKLFF
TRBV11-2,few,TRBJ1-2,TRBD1,TGTGCCAGCAGCTTTGGACAGGGGGTGACCTATGGCTACACCTTC,CASSFGQGVTYGYTF
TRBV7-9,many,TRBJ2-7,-,TGTGCCAGCAGCTTAGCCTTCGGTTATAAGGAGCGGCAGTACTTC,CASSLAFGYKERQYF
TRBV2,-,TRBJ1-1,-,TGTGCCAGCAGGGGGGGGGCGGAGAACACTGAAGCTTTCTTT,CASRGGAENTEAFF
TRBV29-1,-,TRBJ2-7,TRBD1,TGCAGCGTTGGCCAGGACAGGGGTAAAAAGTACTTC,CSVGQDRGKKYF
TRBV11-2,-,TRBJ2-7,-,TGTGCCAGCAGCTTCAACCGTGGGCAGGTGATAGAGCAGTACTTC,CASSFNRGQVIEQYF
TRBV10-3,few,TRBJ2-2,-,TGTGCCTTAAGAGGGGATTGGAACACCGGGGAGCTGTTTTTT,CALRGDWNTGELFF
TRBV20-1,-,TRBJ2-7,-,TGCAGTGCTAGCTCCCCTAGCGAGAGTTTCTACGAGCAGTACTTC,CSASSPSESFYEQYF
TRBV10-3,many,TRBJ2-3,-,TGTGCCATCAGTGAGCCATCTTTTAGCACAGATACGCAGTATTTT,CAISEPSFSTDTQYF
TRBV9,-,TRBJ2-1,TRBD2,TGTGCCAGCAGCGCGACTAGCGGGAGCGCCCTTGAGCAGTTCTTC,CASSATSGSALEQFF
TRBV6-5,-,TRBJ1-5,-,TGTGCCAGCAGTTACTCGATCCCCAGAGGGGACCAGCCCCAGCATTTT,CASSYSIPRGDQPQHF
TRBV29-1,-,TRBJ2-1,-,TGCAGCGTTGGGGGGCGCGAGAATGAGCAGTTCTTC,CSVGGRENEQFF
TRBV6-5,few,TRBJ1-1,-,TGTGCCAGCAGTTACACCCCGGGGGGGGGCACTGAAGCTTTCTTT,CASSYTPGGGTEAFF
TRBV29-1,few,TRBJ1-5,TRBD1,TGCAGCGTTGTAGAGACAGGGGCGGCTCAGCCCCAGCATTTT,CSVVETGAAQPQHF
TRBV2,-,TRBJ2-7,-,TGTGCCAGCAGCCCCCAGATCGAGCAGTACTTC,CASSPQIEQYF
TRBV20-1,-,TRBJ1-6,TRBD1,TGCAGTGCCTGGGACAGGGGCCGGGGAAATTCACCCCTCCACTTT,CSAWDRGRGNSPLHF
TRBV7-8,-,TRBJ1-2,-,TGTGCCGGCAGCTTAGGTTTTAGGAAAAAGGGCAACTATGGCTACACCTTC,CAGSLGFRKKGNYGYTF